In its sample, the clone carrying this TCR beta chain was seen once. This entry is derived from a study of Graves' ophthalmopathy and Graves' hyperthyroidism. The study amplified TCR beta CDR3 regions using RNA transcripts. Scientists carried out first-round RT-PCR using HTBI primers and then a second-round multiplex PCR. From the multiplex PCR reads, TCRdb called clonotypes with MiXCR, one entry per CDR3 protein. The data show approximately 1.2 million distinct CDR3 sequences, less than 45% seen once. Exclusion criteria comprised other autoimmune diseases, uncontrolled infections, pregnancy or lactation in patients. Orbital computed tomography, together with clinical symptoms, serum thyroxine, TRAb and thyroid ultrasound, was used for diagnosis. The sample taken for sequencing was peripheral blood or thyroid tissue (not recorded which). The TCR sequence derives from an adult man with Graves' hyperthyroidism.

The CDR3 here is CSAREQGTSAQYF. The DNA of the CDR3 is TGCAGTGCTAGAGAACAGGGGACGTCGGCCCAGTACTTC. The rearrangement uses TRBV20-1 and TRBJ2-5; 7 nucleotides line up with TRBD1. CDR3 length: 13 residues. The trim removed 0 bases at V and 9 bases at J, leaving 7 bases unmatched. Looked up from germline, CDR1 is DFQATT and CDR2 is SNEGSKA (reference sequence).